This T cell receptor (beta chain) was recovered during a study of identical twins. This clonotype was seen ten or more times. TCRdb passed the 5' RACE reads through MiXCR, listing each CDR3 protein once. This sample has 1.5 million or so distinct CDR3 sequences, with around 29% found just once. The CDR3 runs 17 residues. V lost 0 bases to trimming and J lost 1 base; unmatched junction nucleotides: 5. The germline CDR1 and CDR2 sequences are LGHNA and YNFKEQ. Sequenced input: cord blood. This clonotype was sampled from a newborn girl in good health. The chain links TRBV4-2 to TRBJ2-3; 9 nucleotides line up with TRBD2. The CDR3 loop is CASSQEGRLAGTDTQYF. DNA of the CDR3: TGTGCCAGCAGCCAAGAGGGTAGACTAGCGGGCACAGATACGCAGTATTTT.